Shown below are 13 T cell receptor beta chains from a single sample sequenced in a study of blood T cell repertoires in COVID-19. Clones were read by immunoSEQ multiplex PCR, and TCRdb kept only the in-frame ones, dropping some. Of some 300,000 clones in the sample, roughly 91% are singletons; the top ten hold less than 3.5%. The specimen was PBMCs or T cells enriched from blood (not recorded which). These receptors originate from a woman between 50 and 59 years old who had been exposed to COVID-19.

This clone came up once. The rearrangement uses TRBV3-1 (or the pseudogene TRBV3-2) and TRBJ1-2, with a tentative D call TRBD1 (5 bases). Germline CDR1 and CDR2: LGHDT and YNNKEL (reference sequence). The CDR3 consists of 15 residues. V lost 4 bases and J 2 bases, leaving 14 bases between the germline ends. CDR3 sequence: CASSRGPGDNYGYTF. Here the CDR3 DNA reads TGTGCCAGCAGCCGCGGGCCGGGGGACAACTATGGCTACACCTTC.

CDR3 sequence (DNA): TGTGCCAGCCCCCTTGGGCAGGGGCAGCACTATGGCTACACCTTC. Residues: CASPLGQGQHYGYTF. J is TRBJ1-2 and V is TRBV2; D may be TRBD1 (6 bases). The CDR3 has 15 amino acids. Trimming shortened V by 8 bases and J by 3 bases, and 19 bases separated the two germline ends. Germline V gene data show CDR1 as SNHLY and CDR2 as FYNNEI.

The chain couples TRBV6-5 to TRBJ2-5; TRBD1 matches 10 bases. With 5 bases clipped from V and 5 bases from J, the junction kept 5 bases outside the gene matches. Germline CDR1 MNHEY, CDR2 SVGAGI. The CDR3 spans 14 residues. The DNA of the CDR3 is TGTGCCAGCAGTAAGACAGGGGGCGGGGAGACCCAGTACTTC. It encodes CASSKTGGGETQYF.

The rearrangement joins TRBV13 to TRBJ2-7; TRBD1 aligns across 7 bases. V lost 5 bases and J lost 3; bases outside the gene matches: 10. This CDR3 has 15 residues. Germline CDR1 is PRHDT and CDR2 is FYEKMQ (reference sequence). The CDR3 reads CASSPEPGQIYEQYF. In DNA, the CDR3 is TGTGCCAGCAGCCCTGAACCGGGACAGATCTACGAGCAGTACTTC.

The V and J genes are TRBV28 and TRBJ1-1; D not certain. CDR1 is MDHEN and CDR2 is SYDVKM in the germline V gene. This CDR3 contains 13 residues. Trimming shortened V by 5 bases and J by 3 bases, and 10 bases separated the two germline ends. CDR3 DNA sequence: TGTGCCAGCAGTCCTTACGGTGACACTGAAGCTTTCTTT. Protein: CASSPYGDTEAFF.

With respect to this clone: The same CDR3 is also encoded by other DNA sequences in this sample. This chain connects TRBV2 to TRBJ1-5, with a tentative D call TRBD1 (6 bases). CDR1 is SNHLY and CDR2 is FYNNEI in the germline V gene. V lost 4 bases and J 7 bases, leaving 8 bases between the germline ends. The CDR3 runs to 12 residues. Written as DNA, the CDR3 is TGTGCCAGCAGTGCAGGGGTGCAGCCCCAGCATTTT. Amino acid sequence: CASSAGVQPQHF.

The chain combines TRBV5-1 with TRBJ2-5; TRBD1 matches at 8 bases. The germline CDR1 and CDR2 sequences are SGHRS and YFSETQ. Trimming removed 6 bases from V and 5 bases from J; junction bases left unmatched: 15. This CDR3 has 16 amino acids. The CDR3 DNA reads as TGCGCCAGCACCCCCGGGTCCCCAGGGGGCGAGGAGACCCAGTACTTC. It codes for CASTPGSPGGEETQYF.

V gene TRBV7-9 combines with J gene TRBJ2-2; weak D call: TRBD2 (5 bases). CDR3 length: 15 residues. Trimming stripped 3 bases from V and 3 bases from J, with 11 bases between. Germline CDR1 is SEHNR and CDR2 is FQNEAQ (reference sequence). Here the CDR3 reads CASSFDGGYTGELFF. The CDR3 DNA sequence: TGTGCCAGCAGCTTCGACGGAGGATACACCGGGGAGCTGTTTTTT.

The V and J genes are TRBV6-5 and TRBJ2-7, with 8 bases matching TRBD1. CDR1 is MNHEY, CDR2 SVGAGI, per germline. The J segment lost 1 base and the V segment lost 8 bases, leaving 7 bases of the junction unmatched. The CDR3 consists of 14 residues. The CDR3, as DNA: TGTGCCAGCGGGAGGACAGGGATTTCCTACGAGCAGTACTTC. The encoded protein is CASGRTGISYEQYF.

CDR3 in DNA: TGTGCCAGCAGCTTGAGCGGATCATGGCCTGGCACAGATACGCAGTATTTT. It translates to CASSLSGSWPGTDTQYF. J is TRBJ2-3 and V is TRBV5-4, with D perhaps TRBD2 (5 bases). CDR1 and CDR2 (germline): SGHNT, YYREEE (reference sequence). The length of the CDR3 is 17 residues. V shed 1 base and J shed 1 base, with 16 bases lying between them.

Written as DNA, the CDR3 is TGTGCCAGCAGCTTAACCGGAGGGAACGGCTACACCTTC. This gives the protein CASSLTGGNGYTF. J is TRBJ1-2 and V is TRBV11-1; D is undetermined. The germline V gene encodes CDR1 SGHAT and CDR2 FQDESV (reference sequence). The CDR3 loop spans 13 amino acids. V lost 2 bases and J 8 bases, leaving 12 bases between the germline ends.

This chain connects TRBV6-4 to TRBJ1-2; TRBD1 aligns across 8 bases. V dropped 7 bases and J dropped 4; count of bases not matched to a gene: 11. Germline CDR1 reads MRHNA; CDR2 reads SNTAGT. This CDR3 region has 15 residues. CDR3 nucleotide sequence: TGTGCCAGCATTCGCCCCGGACAGGGCTGCTATGGCTACACCTTC. Translated: CASIRPGQGCYGYTF.

This clone was seen just once. The chain combines TRBV27 with TRBJ2-7; 12 bases align to TRBD2. Germline trimming cut 1 base from V and 6 bases from J; bases unmatched to any gene: 10. The CDR3 spans 17 residues. Germline V gene sequence: CDR1 MNHEY, CDR2 SMNVEV (reference sequence). The CDR3 protein is CASSLYGTSGWRSEQYF. DNA for the CDR3: TGTGCCAGCAGTTTATATGGGACTAGCGGGTGGAGGAGCGAGCAGTACTTC.